A selection of T cell receptor beta chains follows, all from one sample in a study of regulatory T cells in long-lasting Graves disease. TCRdb analysed the multiplex PCR reads with MiXCR anew, one entry per CDR3 protein. In the table there are 420,000 or so distinct CDR3 sequences, about 17% of which are singletons. The sample was also linked to a second study, of T cells in Graves' hyperthyroidism and ophthalmopathy.

Material: peripheral blood mononuclear cells (PBMCs), obtained at new diagnosis, from a patient treated with antithyroid drugs. The receptors shown here come from a woman between 18 and 30 years old with Graves disease. CDR3s include the opening cysteine and the closing phenylalanine or tryptophan. The D gene is left open where the match is weak. Clone size is shown for a subset of rows, as once, few, many or a class of expanded clone.

>TRBV19|TRBJ2-2|-|few
TGTGCCACCTCAAAAAAGGCCGCCAGGGGCCCTAACACCGGGGAGCTGTTTTTT
CATSKKAARGPNTGELFF
>TRBV5-1|TRBJ2-7|TRBD2|-
TGCGCCAGCAGCTTGGAGATTAGCGGGAGTTCCTACGAGCAGTACTTC
CASSLEISGSSYEQYF
>TRBV3-1|TRBJ2-4|-|many
TGTGCCAGCAGCCCAAAGGGAACCCCGGGACTAGCCAAAAACATTCAGTACTTC
CASSPKGTPGLAKNIQYF
>TRBV20-1|TRBJ2-7|TRBD1|many
TGCAGTGTTTTTTCGACAGGGGACGCCACCGAGCAGTACTTC
CSVFSTGDATEQYF
>TRBV27|TRBJ1-2|TRBD1|few
TGTGCCAGCAGTTTAACCGGCAGGGGGCGGATTGGCTACACCTTC
CASSLTGRGRIGYTF
>TRBV7-2|TRBJ2-2|TRBD2|-
TGTGCCAGCAGCTTAGCCCTCCCGACTAGCGGGAGGAACACCGGGGAGCTGTTTTTT
CASSLALPTSGRNTGELFF
>TRBV9|TRBJ2-2|-|few
TGTGCCAGCAGCGTAGATCTGGGGTGGGAGCTGTTTTTT
CASSVDLGWELFF
>TRBV6-2/TRBV6-3|TRBJ1-1|-|-
TGTGCCAGCACCCAGGGACGTGCGACTGAAGCTTTCTTT
CASTQGRATEAFF
>TRBV7-3|TRBJ2-1|-|-
TGTGCCAGCAGCTCCAGCGTAGAGCGGAGCTCCTACAATGAGCAGTTCTTC
CASSSSVERSSYNEQFF
>TRBV20-1|TRBJ2-1|TRBD2|many
TGCAGTGCTAGAGGGGGAGCGGGATTCTACAATGAGCAGTTCTTC
CSARGGAGFYNEQFF
>TRBV11-1|TRBJ2-1|-|many
TGTGCCAGCAGCCAAGAGGTACGTCTAGCGAACTACAATGAGCAGTTCTTC
CASSQEVRLANYNEQFF
>TRBV20-1|TRBJ2-7|TRBD2|many
TGCAGTGCTAGGAGGGGACTAGCCCACGAGCAGTACTTC
CSARRGLAHEQYF
>TRBV7-2|TRBJ2-1|-|-
TGTGCCAGCAGCCTCATCGAGGGCCCCTTAGTGCAGTTCTTC
CASSLIEGPLVQFF
>TRBV6-1|TRBJ2-3|TRBD2|many
TGTGCCAGCAGTCTTAGCGGGAGGGCCCTAGAGACAGATACGCAGTATTTT
CASSLSGRALETDTQYF
>TRBV15|TRBJ2-1|-|many
TGTGCCACCGCGGCGGGAACGGGCTACAATGAGCAGTTCTTC
CATAAGTGYNEQFF
>TRBV7-6|TRBJ1-5|TRBD1|-
TGTGCCAGCAACTCAGGGGGCCTCAATCAGCCCCAGCATTTT
CASNSGGLNQPQHF
>TRBV7-2|TRBJ2-4|-|-
TGTGCCAGCAGCCCCCGACTTGGCCTAGGTACCAAAAACATTCAGTACTTC
CASSPRLGLGTKNIQYF
>TRBV15|TRBJ2-4|TRBD2|few
TGTGCCACCAGCAGAGATGCTAGCGGGATCTCCAAAAACATTCAGTACTTC
CATSRDASGISKNIQYF
>TRBV27|TRBJ2-1|-|few
TGTGCCAGCAGTTACAGGCTTTACAATGAGCAGTTCTTC
CASSYRLYNEQFF
>TRBV10-3|TRBJ1-1|-|many
TGTGCCATCAGTGACTTGGGGGGAGAAGGCACTGAAGCTTTCTTT
CAISDLGGEGTEAFF
>TRBV6-1|TRBJ1-4|-|few
TGTGCCAGCAGTGCCCGACTATCAACTAATGAAAAACTGTTTTTT
CASSARLSTNEKLFF
>TRBV18|TRBJ2-7|TRBD2|few
TGTGCCAGCTCACCAACAACTAGCGGGAGAGGCTACGAGCAGTACTTC
CASSPTTSGRGYEQYF